Listed below are T cell receptor beta chains from one sample, sequenced in a study of cytomegalovirus exposure and HLA in healthy donors. Libraries were prepared by immunoSEQ multiplex PCR; TCRdb keeps only in-frame clonotypes and omits some of them. The sample includes roughly 120,000 clones, roughly 80% of them seen just once. Sequenced: PBMCs. All receptors derive from a man aged 25 to 40 in good health and CMV-seropositive. The CDR3 runs from the conserved cysteine through the conserved F or W. D genes are given only for firm matches. Clone size is stated in some rows and not others, as once, few, many or a class when expanded.

CDR3 DNA | CDR3 protein | D gene | J gene | clone size | V gene
TGTGCCAGCAGTCCGTCTTACAGGGATAGCAATCAGCCCCAGCATTTT | CASSPSYRDSNQPQHF | - | TRBJ1-5 | - | TRBV2
TGTGCCATCAGTGAGTCGGTACAGGGTGGCGATGGCTACACCTTC | CAISESVQGGDGYTF | - | TRBJ1-2 | once | TRBV10-3
TGTGCCAGCAGTGAAGCCCCCCCCTTGGTTGGAGGAAATGAGCAGTTCTTC | CASSEAPPLVGGNEQFF | - | TRBJ2-1 | - | TRBV6-1
TGTGCCAGCAGCTTAACGTTGACAGGGGAACGGCAGTACTTC | CASSLTLTGERQYF | TRBD1 | TRBJ2-7 | - | TRBV7-3
TGCGCCAGCAGCCTCGGGGACAGGGACACTGAAGCTTTCTTT | CASSLGDRDTEAFF | TRBD1 | TRBJ1-1 | - | TRBV5-1
TGTGCCAGCAGCCTTCGGGGAGGCACTGAAGCTTTCTTT | CASSLRGGTEAFF | - | TRBJ1-1 | - | TRBV28
TGCAGTGCTAGATCAGGGGATCAAGCTTTCTTT | CSARSGDQAFF | - | TRBJ1-1 | - | TRBV20-1
TGTGCCAGCAGCGGAGTCACCTGGTCCGCCCAGTACTTC | CASSGVTWSAQYF | - | TRBJ2-5 | - | TRBV7-9
TGTGCCAGTAAAAGGGGGGGGGACTCCGCCTACGAGCAGTACTTC | CASKRGGDSAYEQYF | - | TRBJ2-7 | - | TRBV19
TGTGCCTTCGACTTGAACACTGAAGCTTTCTTT | CAFDLNTEAFF | - | TRBJ1-1 | - | TRBV7-9
TGTGCCAGTCAGGGGGCAGTTGAAAAACTGTTTTTT | CASQGAVEKLFF | TRBD1 | TRBJ1-4 | - | TRBV28
TGTGCCTGGACCGGGGACTTTCGAGTGATGTACTTC | CAWTGDFRVMYF | - | TRBJ2-7 | - | TRBV30
TGTGCCAGCAGTGAAGACGGACAGAACTATGGCTACACCTTC | CASSEDGQNYGYTF | - | TRBJ1-2 | - | TRBV6-1
TGTGCCAGCTCACCAGCCGGGACAGGGGGCGCTGGCTACACCTTC | CASSPAGTGGAGYTF | TRBD1 | TRBJ1-2 | - | TRBV18
TGCGCCAGCAGCTTACGGACAGGTTGGGGCGACGAGCAGTACTTC | CASSLRTGWGDEQYF | TRBD1 | TRBJ2-7 | - | TRBV5-1
TGTGCCAGCTCACGAGGTCCGGGACAGTCACGGAATCAGCCCCAGCATTTT | CASSRGPGQSRNQPQHF | TRBD1 | TRBJ1-5 | - | TRBV18
TGTGCCAGCAGTGAAGAGGGATACTCTGGAAACACCATATATTTT | CASSEEGYSGNTIYF | - | TRBJ1-3 | few | TRBV25-1
TGTGCCACCAGCAAACTAGCGGGAGAGGCCTGGGCTGAGCAGTTCTTC | CATSKLAGEAWAEQFF | TRBD2 | TRBJ2-1 | - | TRBV15
TGTGCCAGCAGCGCAACTGCGGGACAGGGGTGGAATACGCAGTATTTT | CASSATAGQGWNTQYF | TRBD1 | TRBJ2-3 | - | TRBV9
TGTGCCAGCATGGGACAGGGAGAGAATGAGCAGTTCTTC | CASMGQGENEQFF | TRBD1 | TRBJ2-1 | few | TRBV5-6
TGCGCCAGCAGCCAGGAAAATAACAGGGGGAACACTGAAGCTTTCTTT | CASSQENNRGNTEAFF | TRBD1 | TRBJ1-1 | - | TRBV4-1
TGTGCCAGCAATTACGAAGGGGGAGCTTTCTTT | CASNYEGGAFF | - | TRBJ1-1 | once | TRBV2
TGTGCCAGCAGCTTGGGGGGGGCGGGGGACACTGAAGCTTTCTTT | CASSLGGAGDTEAFF | - | TRBJ1-1 | - | TRBV5-4
TGCGCCAGCAGTGACTTACAGGGACGAGGGAACACTGAAGCTTTCTTT | CASSDLQGRGNTEAFF | - | TRBJ1-1 | - | TRBV10-1
TGTGCCAGCAGCCAGGTCCTGGGCACTGAAGCTTTCTTT | CASSQVLGTEAFF | - | TRBJ1-1 | few | TRBV2
TGTGCCAGCAGGGGGTGGGGGGGGCAAGATAAAAACATTCAGTACTTC | CASRGWGGQDKNIQYF | - | TRBJ2-4 | - | TRBV11-2
TGTGCCAGCAGGCCAGGGGGAGACACAGATACGCAGTATTTT | CASRPGGDTDTQYF | TRBD1 | TRBJ2-3 | - | TRBV28
TGTGCCAGCAAACAGGGTGACTCCGATCGGTATGGCTACACCTTC | CASKQGDSDRYGYTF | - | TRBJ1-2 | - | TRBV28
TGTGCCAGCAGACGACAGGATACATTCACCAATGAGCAGTTCTTC | CASRRQDTFTNEQFF | - | TRBJ2-1 | - | TRBV6-5
TGTGCCAGCAGCTTGGAAGCGGACAGGGGTTCTGGCTACACCTTC | CASSLEADRGSGYTF | TRBD1 | TRBJ1-2 | - | TRBV5-4
TGTGCCAGCAGTTACTATAACCTAGCGAGGAGCTCCTACGAGCAGTACTTC | CASSYYNLARSSYEQYF | - | TRBJ2-7 | - | TRBV28
TGTGCCAGCAGTTCTTTCCGGCGGGGTGCTGGGGGGACCCAGTACTTC | CASSSFRRGAGGTQYF | - | TRBJ2-5 | - | TRBV28
TGTGCCAGCAGCTCAGGACTAGGGGTCTACGAGCAGTACTTC | CASSSGLGVYEQYF | TRBD2 | TRBJ2-7 | - | TRBV11-2
TGTGCCAGCAGCTTAGAGGGGCTCCAAGAGACCCAGTACTTC | CASSLEGLQETQYF | - | TRBJ2-5 | - | TRBV7-9
TGTGCCAGCAGCCGAACACTAGCGGAAGAGCAGTTCTTC | CASSRTLAEEQFF | TRBD2 | TRBJ2-1 | - | TRBV14
TGTGCCTGGAGTGTAAGCTGGAGGGGCTCAAACACTGAAGCTTTCTTT | CAWSVSWRGSNTEAFF | - | TRBJ1-1 | - | TRBV30
TGTGCCAGCAGCCTGAGGGAGTCCTATAATTCACCCCTCCACTTT | CASSLRESYNSPLHF | - | TRBJ1-6 | - | TRBV5-8
TGTGCCAGCACCATCCCGACAGGGGGTAACTATGGCTACACCTTC | CASTIPTGGNYGYTF | TRBD1 | TRBJ1-2 | - | TRBV5-4
TGTGCCAGCAGTGAATGGAGGGAAAATGAGCAGTTCTTC | CASSEWRENEQFF | - | TRBJ2-1 | - | TRBV25-1
TGTGCCAGCACCGACTGGACGAACACCGGGGAGCTGTTTTTT | CASTDWTNTGELFF | - | TRBJ2-2 | - | TRBV5-4
TGTGCCAGCAGCGTAGATGCGGGGTTCGGTGGCTATGGCTACACCTTC | CASSVDAGFGGYGYTF | - | TRBJ1-2 | - | TRBV9
TGTGCCAGCAGTAAAGGGGGGGATTACTACGAGCAGTACTTC | CASSKGGDYYEQYF | - | TRBJ2-7 | few | TRBV7-2
TGTGCCAGCAGCCCGGGGGGCGAGCAGTTCTTC | CASSPGGEQFF | - | TRBJ2-1 | once | TRBV7-7
TGTGCCAGCGCATTACCGGGACTATCCTACAATGAGCAGTTCTTC | CASALPGLSYNEQFF | TRBD2 | TRBJ2-1 | - | TRBV5-8
TGTGCCAGTAGTAGACGGACAGGCATACTCACCTCCTACGAGCAGTACTTC | CASSRRTGILTSYEQYF | TRBD1 | TRBJ2-7 | - | TRBV19
TGTGCCAGCAGCTTAGTGATAGAATGGGAGACCCAGTACTTC | CASSLVIEWETQYF | - | TRBJ2-5 | - | TRBV7-2
TGCAGCGTCCAACGGACAGAGAGCACAGATACGCAGTATTTT | CSVQRTESTDTQYF | - | TRBJ2-3 | - | TRBV29-1
TGTGCCAGCAGTTCCCAAGGGACAGCAGGGAATCAGCCCCAGCATTTT | CASSSQGTAGNQPQHF | TRBD1 | TRBJ1-5 | - | TRBV28
TGCGCCAGCAGCAGACCGGGACAGGGGCATCAGCCCCAGCATTTT | CASSRPGQGHQPQHF | TRBD1 | TRBJ1-5 | - | TRBV4-1
TGTGCCAGCAGCCCCGGGACTAGCGGGGGGTGGGGGGAGACCCAGTACTTC | CASSPGTSGGWGETQYF | TRBD2 | TRBJ2-5 | - | TRBV9
TGTGCCAGCAGTCCCCCGTTACGGGAGACCCAGTACTTC | CASSPPLRETQYF | - | TRBJ2-5 | - | TRBV28
TGTGCCAGCAGTTACGGTCCAGACTATGGCTACACCTTC | CASSYGPDYGYTF | - | TRBJ1-2 | - | TRBV6-5
TGTGCCAGCTCACCCGGGACTAGCGTCCACGAGCAGTACTTC | CASSPGTSVHEQYF | TRBD2 | TRBJ2-7 | - | TRBV18
TGTGCCAGTCGCCCTGTTAGCTCTGGAAACACCATATATTTT | CASRPVSSGNTIYF | - | TRBJ1-3 | few | TRBV19
TGTGCCAGCAGCCCGACTAGCGGGAATAAGTACACAGATACGCAGTATTTT | CASSPTSGNKYTDTQYF | TRBD2 | TRBJ2-3 | - | TRBV5-6